These 26 T cell receptor beta chains share one sample of origin, sequenced in a study of regulatory T cells in long-lasting Graves disease. iRepertoire HTBI primers and Arm-PCR of CDR3 regions built TCR beta libraries. One entry per CDR3 protein, called by TCRdb with MiXCR from the multiplex PCR reads. The table includes hundreds of thousands of distinct CDR3 sequences, approximately 12% detected once. Time point defined: newly diagnosed GD, antithyroid drugs for less than 3 months. Generation of the TCR library employed RNA extracted from PBMCs. This sample also belongs to another study, concerning T cells in Graves' hyperthyroidism and ophthalmopathy.

This material consisted of peripheral blood mononuclear cells (PBMCs), taken at new diagnosis, from a patient treated with antithyroid drugs. These receptors were collected from a man aged 30 to 39 with Graves disease.

This sequence joins TRBV7-9 and TRBJ2-4; a weak D match, TRBD2 (5 bases). Trimming removed 5 bases at V and 1 base at J, with 12 bases between. The CDR3 runs 15 residues. Germline V gives CDR1 SEHNR, CDR2 FQNEAQ (reference sequence). Here the CDR3 reads CASSLNPSAKNIQYF. CDR3 DNA sequence: TGTGCCAGCAGCCTCAATCCTAGCGCCAAAAACATTCAGTACTTC.

This clonotype was seen only a few times. This chain uses TRBV30 with TRBJ2-3; the match to TRBD2 covers 10 bases. With 7 bases clipped from V and 0 bases from J, the junction kept 10 bases outside the gene matches. The CDR3 runs 16 residues. CDR1 is GTSNPN, CDR2 SVGIG, per germline (reference sequence). The CDR3 nucleotides read TGTGCCTTATTAGCGGGAGGCCGGTCTAGCACAGATACGCAGTATTTT. Translation gives CALLAGGRSSTDTQYF.

This clonotype was counted at least ten times. This chain connects TRBV29-1 to TRBJ2-7; maybe TRBD1 (6 bases). Germline CDR1 and CDR2: SQVTM and ANQGSEA. Trimming shortened V by 0 bases and J by 6 bases, and 15 bases separated the two germline ends. CDR3 length: 14 residues. The CDR3 nucleotides read TGCAGCGTTGAAGATCGGCAGGGGTACGGCGAGCAGTACTTC. The encoded protein is CSVEDRQGYGEQYF.

This clonotype has at least ten counts. V and J are TRBV4-1 and TRBJ2-7, with 7 bases fitting TRBD1. The V gene's germline CDR1 is MGHRA and CDR2 YSYEKL. Trimming cost V 2 bases and J 5 bases; bases outside gene matches: 6. This CDR3 region has 14 residues. The CDR3 here is CASSQWTGRDEQYF. CDR3 nucleotide sequence: TGCGCCAGCAGCCAATGGACAGGCAGGGACGAGCAGTACTTC.

The V gene is TRBV4-1, the J gene TRBJ1-1; D perhaps matches TRBD1 (5 bases). V was clipped by 1 base and J by 1 base, with 13 bases between them. CDR3 length: 16 residues. Germline CDR1 is MGHRA and CDR2 is YSYEKL. CDR3 nucleotide sequence: TGCGCCAGCAGCCAAGGACGGTGGGGGAAGAACACTGAAGCTTTCTTT. It yields the protein CASSQGRWGKNTEAFF.

The CDR3 loop is CASSLSGRASEQYF. In DNA, the CDR3 is TGTGCCAGCAGCTTGAGCGGGAGGGCGAGTGAGCAGTACTTC. J is TRBJ2-7 and V is TRBV5-4; 10 nucleotides align to TRBD2. This CDR3 comprises 14 residues. Trimming removed 1 base from V and 7 bases from J; junction bases left unmatched: 5. CDR1 SGHNT and CDR2 YYREEE come from the germline V gene (reference sequence).

The CDR3 nucleotides read TGCAGCACGCCCGGACCTATCTACGAGCAGTACTTC. It translates to CSTPGPIYEQYF. The V and J genes are TRBV29-1 and TRBJ2-7, with D unresolved. Between the trimmed V and J ends, which lost 8 bases and 3 bases, there was a span of 14 bases. Germline assignment: CDR1 SQVTM and CDR2 ANQGSEA. The length of the CDR3 is 12 residues.

Many counts were recorded for this clonotype. This chain uses TRBV12-3 or TRBV12-4 with TRBJ1-1; D remains unclear. With 6 bases removed from V and 5 bases from J, the gap between germline ends came to 19 bases. CDR3 length: 15 residues. CDR3 sequence (DNA): TGTGCCAGCAGCCCTCTCGGAGAGAGTGGGACTGAAGCTTTCTTT. Encoded protein: CASSPLGESGTEAFF.

This clonotype appeared a few times. The CDR3 DNA reads as TGCGCCAGCAGCCAAGTGGGAGCGTCGCAGCCCCAGCATTTT. Protein sequence: CASSQVGASQPQHF. The gene calls are TRBV4-1 and TRBJ1-5; D gene unclear. Trimming stripped 1 base from V and 7 bases from J, with 11 bases between. Germline V gene sequence: CDR1 MGHRA, CDR2 YSYEKL. The CDR3 extends over 14 amino acids.

This clonotype was picked up many times. V is TRBV27 and J is TRBJ2-7; either TRBD1 or TRBD2 may fit D (5 bases each). Germline CDR1 reads MNHEY; CDR2 reads SMNVEV (reference sequence). CDR3 length: 14 amino acids. Between the trimmed V and J ends, which lost 6 bases and 1 base, there was a span of 13 bases. CDR3 sequence (DNA): TGTGCCAGCAGACCGGGACCTCCGTCCTACGAGCAGTACTTC. It codes for CASRPGPPSYEQYF.

This clonotype was recorded a few times. V gene TRBV5-1 combines with J gene TRBJ1-6; D call uncertain. V was shortened by 4 bases and J by 5 bases, with 13 bases between the two germline ends. Germline values: CDR1 SGHRS, CDR2 YFSETQ. The CDR3 loop spans 15 amino acids. The DNA of the CDR3 is TGCGCCAGCAGCCTCATAGGTTCCGATAATTCACCCCTCCACTTT. It translates to CASSLIGSDNSPLHF.

This clonotype has only a few counts. The chain employs TRBV20-1 and TRBJ2-4, with D perhaps being TRBD1 or TRBD2 (7 bases each). Germline V CDR1 and CDR2: DFQATT, SNEGSKA (reference sequence). CDR3 length equals 13 residues. Trimming took off 6 bases at V and 9 bases at J, with 18 bases between the two ends. The CDR3 region is CSAASGGVSIQYF. The CDR3 DNA follows: TGCAGTGCAGCCTCAGGGGGGGTGTCCATTCAGTACTTC.

The chain couples TRBV7-9 to TRBJ2-7, with D unresolved. Germline V lookup: CDR1 SEHNR, CDR2 FQNEAQ (reference sequence). Trimming took off 1 base at V and 1 base at J, with 14 bases between the two ends. The CDR3 runs 16 residues. In DNA form, the CDR3 reads TGTGCCAGCAGCTTAGAGCCCCAGGTGCCTTCCTACGAGCAGTACTTC. Its translation is CASSLEPQVPSYEQYF.

The sample holds many counts of this clonotype. The chain's CDR3 is CASRPGLAGPKGMDTQYF. The CDR3 nucleotides read TGTGCCAGCAGACCGGGACTAGCGGGACCTAAAGGGATGGATACGCAGTATTTT. The rearrangement joins TRBV11-2 to TRBJ2-3, with TRBD2 matching 13 bases. Per germline, CDR1 SGHAT and CDR2 FQNNGV. The CDR3 is made up of 18 amino acids. V lost 6 bases and J lost 6; bases outside the gene matches: 15. The variable domain in full, with the rest retrieved from reference TRBV11-2 and TRBJ2-3, is EAGVAQSPRYKIIEKRQSVAFWCNPISGHATLYWYQQILGQGPKLLIQFQNNGVVDDSQLPKDRFSAERLKGVDSTLKIQPAKLEDSAVYLCASRPGLAGPKGMDTQYFGPGTRLTVL.

The table lists this clonotype with many counts. This sequence joins TRBV6-5 and TRBJ1-2, with TRBD1 identical over 11 bases. The CDR3 has 16 residues. V was clipped by 2 bases and J by 5 bases; unmatched bases: 7. Germline V gene sequence: CDR1 MNHEY, CDR2 SVGAGI. The CDR3 DNA sequence: TGTGCCAGCAGTTACCTTCCCGGGACAGGGGGATATGGCTACACCTTC. Translation gives CASSYLPGTGGYGYTF.

The chain recombines TRBV12-3 or TRBV12-4 with TRBJ1-2; maybe TRBD1 (5 bases). V lost 11 bases and J lost 6, with 16 bases in between. The CDR3 runs 12 residues. Here the CDR3 reads CASIAGGDGYTF. CDR3 sequence (DNA): TGTGCCTCGATAGCTGGGGGGGATGGCTACACCTTC.

There are a few counts of this clonotype. Germline and junction disagree at one end, which may indicate a read error. The genes are TRBV24-1 and TRBJ2-2; 7 positions agree with TRBD2. Germline V gives CDR1 KGHDR, CDR2 SFDVKD. The CDR3 has 11 amino acids. The CDR3 DNA follows: TGTACCACCAGCGGGGCCGGGGAGCTGTTTTTT. Its translation is CTTSGAGELFF.

This clonotype was picked up a small number of times. The rearrangement joins TRBV6-2 or TRBV6-3 to TRBJ1-4; D uncertain. This CDR3 comprises 13 residues. The V and J ends lost 3 bases and 5 bases respectively, with 7 bases between them. CDR1 is MNHEY and CDR2 is SVGEGT in the germline V gene. The CDR3 sequence: CASSYVVNEKLFF. The CDR3 nucleotides read TGTGCCAGCAGTTATGTGGTGAATGAAAAACTGTTTTTT.

This clonotype has at least ten counts. The chain is built from TRBV20-1 and TRBJ2-1; TRBD2 matches 10 bases. V dropped 2 bases and J dropped 1; count of bases not matched to a gene: 2. Per the germline V gene, CDR1 is DFQATT and CDR2 is SNEGSKA (reference sequence). The CDR3 is 15 residues long. The CDR3 nucleotides read TGCAGTGCTAGAAGGACTAGCGGTTCCTACAATGAGCAGTTCTTC. It specifies CSARRTSGSYNEQFF.

This clonotype has just a few counts. The J gene is TRBJ1-5, the V gene TRBV20-1; weak D call: TRBD1 (5 bases). Trimming removed 3 bases from V and 6 bases from J, with 12 bases in between. Germline lookup yields CDR1 DFQATT and CDR2 SNEGSKA (reference sequence). This CDR3 region has 13 residues. The CDR3 spells CSARGQSTQPQHF. Written as DNA, the CDR3 is TGCAGTGCTAGGGGGCAGTCAACTCAGCCCCAGCATTTT.

At least ten counts were recorded for this clonotype. The chain links TRBV6-1 to TRBJ2-7, with D perhaps matching TRBD2 (6 bases). Trimming took 0 bases from V and 0 from J, leaving 9 bases between them. The CDR3 runs 15 residues. In germline, CDR1 is MNHNS, CDR2 SASEGT. DNA for the CDR3: TGTGCCAGCAGTGAAGCGGTAGCGGACTCCTACGAGCAGTACTTC. This codes for CASSEAVADSYEQYF.

This clonotype was picked up many times. The V call is TRBV6-9, the J call TRBJ1-1; the match to TRBD1 covers 7 bases. This CDR3 is 16 amino acids long. J lost 1 base, V lost 2 bases, and 7 bases had no gene match. Germline CDR1 reads MNHGY; CDR2 reads SVAAGI. The CDR3 sequence: CASSYGQGVGNTEAFF. As DNA, the CDR3 is TGTGCCAGCAGTTATGGGCAGGGGGTGGGGAACACTGAAGCTTTCTTT.

This clonotype appeared many times. The chain is built from TRBV12-3 or TRBV12-4 and TRBJ2-1, with D perhaps TRBD2 (5 bases). V lost 7 bases and J 0 bases, leaving 28 bases between the germline ends. The CDR3 has 20 residues. CDR3 DNA: TGTGCCAGCACCCCGGACGAGGCTAGCCCTGTTGTAAGCTCCTACAATGAGCAGTTCTTC. Protein sequence: CASTPDEASPVVSSYNEQFF.

This clonotype was detected ten times or more. The rearrangement links TRBV29-1 to TRBJ2-1, with 9 bases identical to TRBD2. CDR3 length: 14 residues. V lost 7 bases, J lost 8 bases, and 12 bases stayed unmatched. Germline V gives CDR1 SQVTM, CDR2 ANQGSEA. CDR3 region: CSASGVGGLDEQFF. Here the CDR3 DNA reads TGCAGCGCTAGCGGGGTCGGGGGGTTGGATGAGCAGTTCTTC.

In its sample, this clonotype was seen many times. The chain uses TRBV2 and TRBJ1-6, with D possibly being TRBD1 (5 bases). This CDR3 has 13 amino acids. Germline loops: CDR1 SNHLY, CDR2 FYNNEI. The V and J ends lost 7 bases and 8 bases respectively, with 12 bases between them. The CDR3 region is CASKGLLDSPLHF. The CDR3 DNA sequence: TGTGCCAGCAAGGGACTTCTTGATTCACCCCTCCACTTT.

This clonotype was recorded many times. The chain carries TRBV6-5 and TRBJ2-1, with TRBD2 matching over 8 bases. This CDR3 has 15 amino acids. V trimming: 0 bases; J trimming: 5 bases; junction bases outside the gene matches: 3. Germline V gene sequence: CDR1 MNHEY, CDR2 SVGAGI. Here the CDR3 reads CASSYSGGRHNEQFF. The CDR3 nucleotides read TGTGCCAGCAGTTACTCAGGCGGGAGGCACAATGAGCAGTTCTTC.